The 24 T cell receptor beta chains given below trace back to one sample, sequenced in a study of T cell responses to AZD1222 COVID-19 vaccine. Profiling relied on immunoSEQ multiplex PCR, and the TCRdb table lists in-frame clones only, not all of them. The table includes 150,000 to 200,000 clones, about 87% detected once. The sample was peripheral blood, taken 28 days after the second dose of the MenACWY control vaccine. All receptors come from an adult who received the MenACWY meningococcal vaccine as a control.

The rearrangement uses TRBV7-9 and TRBJ2-7; 11 bases are a match to TRBD2. CDR1 SEHNR and CDR2 FQNEAQ come from the germline V gene (reference sequence). The CDR3 runs 16 residues. Trimming took 7 bases from V and 5 from J; bases not matched to a gene: 13. CDR3 DNA: TGTGCCAGCACCCTTACCCTAGCGGGAGGAGTGGACGAGCAGTACTTC. It codes for CASTLTLAGGVDEQYF.

This clone was seen only once. This sequence joins TRBV7-9 and TRBJ1-2; weak D call: TRBD1 (5 bases). This CDR3 spans 13 amino acids. V was pared by 10 bases and J by 8 bases, with 20 bases between. Germline V gene data show CDR1 as SEHNR and CDR2 as FQNEAQ (reference sequence). This CDR3 reads CAIGGGSPWGYTF. Here the CDR3 DNA reads TGTGCCATCGGGGGGGGGAGCCCCTGGGGCTACACCTTC.

This clone was seen just once. The chain has TRBV28 and TRBJ2-2; no definite D call. CDR1 is MDHEN and CDR2 is SYDVKM in the germline V gene. The CDR3 covers 15 residues. With 7 bases removed from V and 9 bases from J, the gap between germline ends came to 21 bases. For the CDR3, the DNA is TGTGCCAGCATTTCAAACTCCCTGACCGGCAGGGAGCTGTTTTTT. It is translated as CASISNSLTGRELFF.

The chain has TRBV7-2 and TRBJ1-6; no definite D call. The V end lost 2 bases, the J end lost 9 bases, and 11 bases lay between the germline ends. Per germline, CDR1 SGHTA and CDR2 FQGNSA. The CDR3 consists of 14 residues. The CDR3 loop is CASSLLSASSPLHF. CDR3 coding DNA: TGTGCCAGCAGCTTATTATCCGCGAGTTCACCCCTCCACTTT.

The chain uses TRBV28 and TRBJ1-1; 7 nucleotides line up with TRBD1. The CDR3 spans 16 residues. J was trimmed by 1 base and V by 6 bases; bases with no gene match: 11. Per germline, CDR1 MDHEN and CDR2 SYDVKM. The CDR3 spells CASSTPSGTENTEAFF. In DNA form, the CDR3 reads TGTGCCAGCAGCACCCCCAGCGGGACAGAGAACACTGAAGCTTTCTTT.

The chain combines TRBV19 with TRBJ1-1, with D unclear. The CDR3 runs to 13 residues. V was pared by 9 bases and J by 4 bases, with 15 bases between. The germline CDR1 and CDR2 sequences are LNHDA and SQIVND (reference sequence). The CDR3 nucleotides read TGTGCCAGCGCTTTTGGGGTGAGCACTGAAGCTTTCTTT. This gives the protein CASAFGVSTEAFF.

The V gene is TRBV28, the J gene TRBJ1-6; D is uncertain. CDR3 size: 12 residues. V was clipped by 8 bases and J by 7 bases, with 9 bases between them. Per the germline V gene, CDR1 is MDHEN and CDR2 is SYDVKM. The CDR3 sequence: CASSGHNSPLHF. The CDR3 nucleotides are TGTGCCAGCTCTGGGCACAATTCACCCCTCCACTTT.

V usage is TRBV28 and J usage is TRBJ1-5; 7 bases map to TRBD1. CDR1 and CDR2 from the germline V gene are MDHEN and SYDVKM. The CDR3 covers 15 residues. The J segment lost 5 bases and the V segment lost 2 bases, leaving 6 bases of the junction unmatched. CDR3 sequence (DNA): TGTGCCAGCAGTTTAGCTGACAGGGTTTATCAGCCCCAGCATTTT. Amino acids: CASSLADRVYQPQHF.

This chain links TRBV4-1 with TRBJ1-1; 7 positions agree with TRBD1. The junction had 14 bases not matched to a gene; V was cut back by 1 base and J by 9 bases. This CDR3 spans 16 amino acids. Germline V lookup: CDR1 MGHRA, CDR2 YSYEKL. The CDR3 bases are TGCGCCAGCAGCCAAGTAGGGACAGAAGGTAGACTTAAAGCTTTCTTT. Translating it yields CASSQVGTEGRLKAFF.

V is TRBV24-1 and J is TRBJ2-1, with D tentatively TRBD1 or TRBD2 (6 bases each). Trimming removed 4 bases from V and 1 base from J, with 13 bases in between. The germline V gene encodes CDR1 KGHDR and CDR2 SFDVKD. The CDR3 length is 16 residues. CDR3 sequence reads: CATSDNRGGSYNEQFF. The CDR3, as DNA: TGTGCCACCAGTGACAACCGAGGGGGGTCCTACAATGAGCAGTTCTTC.

The chain uses TRBV27 and TRBJ2-6; unclear D gene. The germline V gene encodes CDR1 MNHEY and CDR2 SMNVEV (reference sequence). The CDR3 totals 15 residues. V was shortened by 2 bases and J by 1 base, with 6 bases between the two germline ends. Here the CDR3 reads CASSLTLSGANVLTF. The CDR3 DNA follows: TGTGCCAGCAGTTTAACCCTGTCTGGGGCCAACGTCCTGACTTTC.

DNA for the CDR3: TGTGCCAGCTCACCAAACCGGGACAGGGTGACCGGGGAGCTGTTTTTT. Residues: CASSPNRDRVTGELFF. The chain couples TRBV18 to TRBJ2-2; the match to TRBD1 covers 9 bases. The CDR3 contains 16 residues. V was pared by 2 bases and J by 5 bases, with 6 bases of the junction left unmatched. CDR1 KGHSH and CDR2 LQKENI come from the germline V gene.

This clone was seen a single time. This chain connects TRBV5-4 to TRBJ2-1, with 9 bases lining up with TRBD2. The CDR3 contains 13 residues. Germline CDR1 reads SGHNT; CDR2 reads YYREEE (reference sequence). Germline trimming cut 2 bases from V and 6 bases from J; bases unmatched to any gene: 0. CDR3 in amino acids: CASSLAGGNEQFF. In DNA, the CDR3 is TGTGCCAGCAGCTTAGCGGGAGGCAATGAGCAGTTCTTC.

The rearrangement joins TRBV6-5 to TRBJ1-1, with 7 bases identical to TRBD1. The germline V gene has CDR1 MNHEY and CDR2 SVGAGI. V shed 5 bases and J 4 bases; nucleotides not matched to a gene: 7. CDR3 length: 14 residues. This CDR3 is CASSPQGGITEAFF. The CDR3 nucleotides read TGTGCCAGCAGTCCTCAGGGGGGGATCACTGAAGCTTTCTTT.

The chain employs TRBV5-4 and TRBJ1-6; no clear D gene. Trimming cost V 3 bases and J 0 bases, with 4 bases left between them. Looked up from germline, CDR1 is SGHNT and CDR2 is YYREEE (reference sequence). The length of the CDR3 is 14 residues. CDR3 in amino acids: CASSSDSYNSPLHF. DNA for the CDR3: TGTGCCAGCAGCTCCGACTCCTATAATTCACCCCTCCACTTT. The variable domain in full, completed from reference TRBV5-4 and TRBJ1-6, reads ETGVTQSPTHLIKTRGQQVTLRCSSQSGHNTVSWYQQALGQGPQFIFQYYREEENGRGNFPPRFSGLQFPNYSSELNVNALELDDSALYLCASSSDSYNSPLHFGNGTRLTVT.

The chain joins TRBV18 to TRBJ2-7; TRBD2 matches 8 bases. The CDR3 contains 15 residues. The V gene's germline CDR1 is KGHSH and CDR2 LQKENI. The ends lost 3 bases at V and 6 bases at J; junction bases unmatched: 10. CDR3 region: CASSPPLAELSEQYF. The CDR3 nucleotides are TGTGCCAGCTCACCCCCACTAGCGGAGCTCTCCGAGCAGTACTTC.

The gene calls are TRBV7-6 and TRBJ1-6, with D unresolved. Looked up from germline, CDR1 is SGHVS and CDR2 is FNYEAQ. This CDR3 is 15 amino acids long. V lost 3 bases, J lost 8 bases, and 14 bases lay in between. CDR3 nucleotide sequence: TGTGCCAGCAGCTTTAGTACTCTGAAGGATTCACCCCTCCACTTT. Encoded protein: CASSFSTLKDSPLHF.

This clone has only one observation. The chain carries TRBV5-6 and TRBJ1-1, with a possible D match to TRBD1 (6 bases). The CDR3 contains 14 residues. Trimming took off 7 bases at V and 12 bases at J, with 25 bases between the two ends. From germline, CDR1 is SGHDT and CDR2 YYEEEE. The DNA for the CDR3 is TGTGCCAGCGCCGCCCCGGGGGCCCTACGTGGGACTTTCTTT. As protein: CASAAPGALRGTFF. Based on the CDR3 plus reference TRBV5-6 and TRBJ1-1, the full variable domain is DAGVTQSPTHLIKTRGQQVTLRCSPKSGHDTVSWYQQALGQGPQFIFQYYEEEERQRGNFPDRFSGHQFPNYSSELNVNALLLGDSALYLCASAAPGALRGTFFGQGTRLTVV.

This clone appeared once. This rearrangement joins TRBV27 to TRBJ1-2; TRBD1 matches at 7 bases. The V segment lost 0 bases and the J segment 5 bases; nucleotides outside the gene matches: 3. CDR1 is MNHEY and CDR2 is SMNVEV in the germline V gene (reference sequence). CDR3 length: 14 residues. The CDR3 spells CASSLSVGQYGYTF. The CDR3 nucleotides are TGTGCCAGCAGTTTATCTGTGGGACAGTATGGCTACACCTTC.

This chain links TRBV7-2 with TRBJ1-5; no firm D call. The CDR3 consists of 14 residues. Germline values: CDR1 SGHTA, CDR2 FQGNSA. Trimming shortened V by 1 base and J by 4 bases, and 8 bases separated the two germline ends. For the CDR3, the DNA is TGTGCCAGCAGCTTAGTGGCTGGGAATCAGCCCCAGCATTTT. This gives the protein CASSLVAGNQPQHF.

The chain carries TRBV28 and TRBJ2-2, with D uncertain. The CDR3 extends over 17 amino acids. The V end lost 4 bases, the J end lost 6 bases, and 21 bases lay between the germline ends. Per the germline V gene, CDR1 is MDHEN and CDR2 is SYDVKM. The CDR3 DNA reads as TGTGCCAGCAGTTCCACCCTCGGCGAAAGGTTGGCCGGGGAGCTGTTTTTT. This gives the protein CASSSTLGERLAGELFF.

CDR3 coding DNA: TGTGCCATCAGTGAGGGCAGCTATAACTATGGCTACACCTTC. This gives the protein CAISEGSYNYGYTF. The V and J genes are TRBV10-3 and TRBJ1-2; D is unresolved. Germline CDR1 ENHRY, CDR2 SYGVKD. Trimming removed 2 bases from V and 1 base from J, with 8 bases in between. The CDR3 is 14 amino acids.

This clone showed up just once. The rearrangement uses TRBV27 and TRBJ1-1; TRBD1 is a possible D gene (6 bases). V shed 6 bases and J shed 2 bases, with 19 bases lying between them. The CDR3 is 16 residues long. In germline, CDR1 is MNHEY, CDR2 SMNVEV (reference sequence). CDR3 protein: CASSARAGAGNTEAFF. As DNA, the CDR3 is TGTGCCAGCAGCGCCCGGGCAGGGGCCGGTAACACTGAAGCTTTCTTT.

The chain couples TRBV28 to TRBJ1-2; D is ambiguous. V was shortened by 5 bases and J by 4 bases, with 14 bases between the two germline ends. CDR3 length: 14 amino acids. The V gene's germline CDR1 is MDHEN and CDR2 SYDVKM. For the CDR3, the DNA is TGTGCCAGCAGTGCCTACCTCTACCCCTATGGCTACACCTTC. Translated, it gives CASSAYLYPYGYTF.